This is a list of T cell receptor beta chains from one sample in a study of blood T cell repertoires in COVID-19. The protocol was immunoSEQ multiplex PCR, while the TCRdb copy is restricted to in-frame clones and leaves out a portion. This sample has tens of thousands of clones, with about 85% found just once. Specimen: peripheral blood. The receptors here all came from a male donor with acute or convalescent COVID-19. CDR3s include the opening cysteine and the closing phenylalanine or tryptophan. D genes are given only for firm matches. The listing skips clone size in some rows; elsewhere it reads once, few, many or a size class.

>.|.|TRBJ2-1|TRBV12-5
CASGPSYNEQFF
TGTGCTAGTGGTCCATCCTACAATGAGCAGTTCTTC
>.|.|TRBJ2-7|TRBV2
CASSDRVHEQYF
TGTGCCAGCAGTGATCGGGTCCACGAGCAGTACTTC
>.|TRBD1|TRBJ2-3|TRBV19
CASSIAGGQGTDTQYF
TGTGCCAGTAGTATTGCGGGGGGACAGGGGACGGATACGCAGTATTTT
>.|.|TRBJ2-5|TRBV5-1
CASSDRTGGETQYF
TGCGCCAGCAGCGATCGGACCGGAGGGGAGACCCAGTACTTC
>.|TRBD1|TRBJ2-1|TRBV5-1
CASSPGQIAYNEQFF
TGCGCCAGCAGCCCGGGACAGATAGCCTACAATGAGCAGTTCTTC
>.|.|TRBJ1-2|TRBV5-6
CASSLEGVNYGYTF
TGTGCCAGCAGCTTGGAAGGGGTTAACTATGGCTACACCTTC
>few|TRBD1|TRBJ1-2|TRBV7-8
CASSLGQGEGGYTF
TGTGCCAGCAGCTTAGGACAGGGAGAGGGTGGCTACACCTTC
>few|.|TRBJ1-2|TRBV27
CASSPRADSPGGYTF
TGTGCCAGCAGTCCCAGGGCGGACAGTCCGGGTGGCTACACCTTC
>.|.|TRBJ1-2|TRBV3-1/TRBV3-2
CASSQQGTNYGYTF
TGTGCCAGCAGCCAACAGGGGACTAACTATGGCTACACCTTC
>.|.|TRBJ1-4|TRBV5-6
CASSSGGGKLFF
TGTGCCAGCAGTTCAGGTGGGGGGAAACTGTTTTTT
>.|TRBD1|TRBJ1-2|TRBV28
CASTGDRYGYTF
TGTGCCAGCACCGGGGACAGATATGGCTACACTTTC
>few|.|TRBJ2-7|TRBV10-3
CAIKLTGGSTYEQYF
TGTGCCATCAAACTGACAGGCGGAAGCACCTACGAGCAGTACTTC
>.|.|TRBJ2-3|TRBV28
CASSFRLSDTQYF
TGTGCCAGCAGTTTTCGACTATCCGATACGCAGTATTTT
>.|.|TRBJ2-3|TRBV5-4
CASSLVGVDTQYF
TGTGCCAGCAGCTTGGTAGGAGTAGATACGCAGTATTTT
>.|.|TRBJ2-2|TRBV5-6
CASSLTIGELFF
TGTGCCAGCAGCCTCACAATCGGGGAGCTGTTTTTT
>few|.|TRBJ1-5|TRBV6-5
CASTEGASNQPQHF
TGTGCCAGCACCGAAGGGGCTAGCAATCAGCCCCAGCATTTT
>.|TRBD1|TRBJ2-1|TRBV2
CASSGAGGKDEQFF
TGTGCCAGCAGTGGAGCAGGGGGCAAGGATGAGCAGTTCTTC
>.|TRBD1|TRBJ2-2|TRBV6-6
CASSDRGSYTGELFF
TGTGCCAGCAGCGACAGGGGAAGTTACACCGGGGAGCTGTTTTTT
>.|.|TRBJ1-2|TRBV3-1/TRBV3-2
CASSRDRSRDGYTF
TGTGCCAGCAGCCGAGACAGGTCGCGGGATGGCTACACCTTC
>.|TRBD1|TRBJ1-2|TRBV18
CASSRDSTNYGYTF
TGTGCCAGCTCACGGGACAGTACCAACTATGGCTACACCTTC